The next 30 T cell receptor beta chains were all read from a single sample in a study of blood T cell repertoires in COVID-19. The method was immunoSEQ multiplex PCR; TCRdb's version includes in-frame clones alone and lacks a portion of them. The profile shows 250,000 or so clones, roughly nine tenths of them singletons. Material for sequencing was peripheral blood. The receptors were gathered from a middle-aged woman who had recovered from COVID-19.

The V gene is TRBV7-2, the J gene TRBJ2-2, with 8 nucleotides matching TRBD2. CDR1 and CDR2 (germline): SGHTA, FQGNSA. V was clipped by 8 bases and J by 7 bases; unmatched bases: 12. The CDR3 totals 15 residues. The CDR3 sequence is CASGRGLGFGGELFF. CDR3 sequence (DNA): TGTGCCAGCGGTCGGGGACTAGGGTTTGGCGGGGAGCTGTTTTTT.

The table lists this clone with a count of one. J is TRBJ2-1 and V is TRBV10-3; 7 nucleotides match TRBD2. Trimming removed 6 bases from V and 6 bases from J; junction bases left unmatched: 8. CDR1 is ENHRY, CDR2 SYGVKD, per germline. The CDR3 has 14 residues. The CDR3 DNA follows: TGTGCCATCAGGTCGGGGGAGGGTGGCAATGAGCAGTTCTTC. Translation: CAIRSGEGGNEQFF.

The chain has TRBV3-1 (or the pseudogene TRBV3-2) and TRBJ2-2, with 8 bases identical to TRBD2. Germline V gene lookup returns CDR1 LGHDT and CDR2 YNNKEL (reference sequence). The CDR3 runs 18 residues. V gave up 4 bases and J gave up 0 bases; unmatched junction bases: 10. Here the CDR3 DNA reads TGTGCCAGCAGCCGGGACGTGGCGGGAGGCGCGAACACCGGGGAGCTGTTTTTT. Translating it yields CASSRDVAGGANTGELFF.

Regarding this clone: This specimen includes other DNA sequences encoding the same CDR3. The chain employs TRBV7-9 and TRBJ2-5; 8 bases map to TRBD2. The CDR3 spans 15 residues. Germline values: CDR1 SEHNR, CDR2 FQNEAQ (reference sequence). V was pared by 1 base and J by 5 bases, with 6 bases of the junction left unmatched. CDR3 sequence (DNA): TGTGCCAGCAGCTTAGGGGCGGGGGGACTCGAGACCCAGTACTTC. Its translation: CASSLGAGGLETQYF. Complete variable domain (other parts from reference TRBV7-9 and TRBJ2-5): DTGVSQNPRHKITKRGQNVTFRCDPISEHNRLYWYRQTLGQGPEFLTYFQNEAQLEKSRLLSDRFSAERPKGSFSTLEIQRTEQGDSAMYLCASSLGAGGLETQYFGPGTRLLVL.

The rearrangement links TRBV24-1 to TRBJ2-1, with 7 bases identical to TRBD1. Per the germline V gene, CDR1 is KGHDR and CDR2 is SFDVKD. The V segment lost 4 bases and the J segment 3 bases; nucleotides outside the gene matches: 20. The length of the CDR3 is 20 residues. The CDR3 is CATSDATTRRGPAFYNEQFF. The CDR3 coding sequence is TGTGCCACCAGTGACGCAACCACACGAAGGGGGCCCGCTTTCTACAATGAGCAGTTCTTC.

The chain carries TRBV14 and TRBJ2-3; D may be TRBD2 (6 bases). Germline lookup yields CDR1 SGHDN and CDR2 FVKESK. The germline V and J ends were trimmed by 2 bases and 6 bases, with 15 bases remaining between them. The CDR3 is made up of 15 amino acids. CDR3 in DNA: TGTGCCAGCAGCCAACCGGGACTCCCGGTGGATACGCAGTATTTT. Its protein product is CASSQPGLPVDTQYF.

The chain links TRBV27 to TRBJ2-1; 8 bases map to TRBD2. V trimming: 2 bases; J trimming: 1 base; junction bases outside the gene matches: 10. Per germline, CDR1 MNHEY and CDR2 SMNVEV (reference sequence). There are 18 residues in the CDR3. As DNA, the CDR3 is TGTGCCAGCAGTTTAGGCGGGAGGTTACCGGTGTCCTACAATGAGCAGTTCTTC. Translated: CASSLGGRLPVSYNEQFF.

The chain combines TRBV29-1 with TRBJ2-5, with TRBD1 as a possible D gene (5 bases). Germline assignment: CDR1 SQVTM and CDR2 ANQGSEA. This CDR3 has 12 amino acids. Trimming removed 6 bases at V and 3 bases at J, with 11 bases between. The CDR3 sequence is CSVSRGEETQYF. The CDR3 DNA follows: TGCAGCGTCTCTAGGGGTGAAGAGACCCAGTACTTC. The full variable domain, its missing parts supplied by reference TRBV29-1 and TRBJ2-5, is SAVISQKPSRDICQRGTSLTIQCQVDSQVTMMFWYRQQPGQSLTLIATANQGSEATYESGFVIDKFPISRPNLTFSTLTVSNMSPEDSSIYLCSVSRGEETQYFGPGTRLLVL.

This rearrangement joins TRBV30 to TRBJ2-3, with a possible D match to TRBD2 (5 bases). With 1 base removed from V and 2 bases from J, the gap between germline ends came to 7 bases. This CDR3 is built from 13 residues. Per the germline V gene, CDR1 is GTSNPN and CDR2 is SVGIG (reference sequence). The CDR3 sequence: CAWSGSATDTQYF. The DNA of the CDR3 is TGTGCCTGGAGTGGTAGCGCCACAGATACGCAGTATTTT.

This chain connects TRBV14 to TRBJ1-2; D remains unclear. The germline gives CDR1 SGHDN, CDR2 FVKESK. Deletions cut 3 bases from V and 5 bases from J, with 4 bases between. There are 11 residues in the CDR3. CDR3: CASSHFYGYTF. CDR3 nucleotide sequence: TGTGCCAGCAGCCACTTTTATGGCTACACCTTC.

The J gene is TRBJ2-3, the V gene TRBV5-5; a possible D gene is TRBD2 (6 bases). This CDR3 has 12 amino acids. V gave up 5 bases and J gave up 5 bases, with 9 bases separating them. Germline values: CDR1 SGHKS, CDR2 YYEKEE (reference sequence). This CDR3 is CASSSGVDTQYF. In DNA, the CDR3 is TGTGCCAGCAGTTCGGGGGTAGATACGCAGTATTTT.

This sequence joins TRBV30 and TRBJ1-5, with D hard to call. The V end was cut by 2 bases, the J end by 3 bases, with 8 bases between. The CDR3 covers 13 residues. Germline CDR1 GTSNPN, CDR2 SVGIG (reference sequence). The CDR3 DNA sequence: TGTGCCTGGAGTTACGCGATCAATCAGCCCCAGCATTTT. It yields the protein CAWSYAINQPQHF.

The rearrangement links TRBV7-9 to TRBJ2-1, with TRBD2 matching over 10 bases. Per the germline V gene, CDR1 is SEHNR and CDR2 is FQNEAQ (reference sequence). The CDR3 is made up of 12 amino acids. The CDR3 region has the DNA TGTGCGGGCGGACTAGCGGTCAATGAGCAGTTCTTC. It is translated as CAGGLAVNEQFF.

V and J are TRBV30 and TRBJ2-2; a weak D match, TRBD1 (6 bases). V lost 0 bases, J lost 4 bases, and 15 bases lay in between. In germline, CDR1 is GTSNPN, CDR2 SVGIG (reference sequence). The CDR3 sequence is 16 residues long. CDR3 sequence (DNA): TGTGCCTGGAGTGTACCCAGGGGAGTCCGCACCGGGGAGCTGTTTTTT. Encoded protein: CAWSVPRGVRTGELFF.

The J gene is TRBJ2-5, the V gene TRBV7-3; D ambiguous. Germline V gene data show CDR1 as SGHTA and CDR2 as FQGTGA. Between the trimmed V and J ends, which lost 2 bases and 4 bases, there was a span of 14 bases. There are 15 residues in the CDR3. The CDR3, as DNA: TGTGCCAGCAGCTTAGGGCCATCACCAGCAGAGACCCAGTACTTC. This encodes CASSLGPSPAETQYF.

This chain uses TRBV5-1 with TRBJ2-4; D not resolved. The germline gives CDR1 SGHRS, CDR2 YFSETQ. The CDR3 has 15 residues. The V end lost 4 bases, the J end lost 1 base, and 12 bases lay between the germline ends. The CDR3 bases are TGCGCCAGCAGCCCGGCTGGCGGCGCCAAAAACATTCAGTACTTC. This sequence encodes CASSPAGGAKNIQYF.

This chain uses TRBV27 with TRBJ1-4; the D gene is possibly TRBD1 (6 bases). CDR3 length equals 15 residues. Germline V gene data show CDR1 as MNHEY and CDR2 as SMNVEV (reference sequence). Trimming removed 2 bases from V and 4 bases from J, with 11 bases in between. CDR3 sequence reads: CASSLGGGGNEKLFF. CDR3 sequence (DNA): TGTGCCAGCAGTTTAGGGGGCGGGGGTAATGAAAAACTGTTTTTT.

The V and J genes are TRBV24-1 and TRBJ2-2, with 8 bases matching TRBD1. This CDR3 is 15 amino acids long. V trimming: 3 bases; J trimming: 4 bases; junction bases outside the gene matches: 3. The germline gives CDR1 KGHDR, CDR2 SFDVKD. The CDR3 bases are TGTGCCACCAGTGATGCGGACAGGGTCACCGGGGAGCTGTTTTTT. Its translation: CATSDADRVTGELFF.

This clone was recorded once. This chain links TRBV6-5 with TRBJ1-1; D uncertain. The V end was cut by 7 bases, the J end by 1 base, with 7 bases between. Per germline, CDR1 MNHEY and CDR2 SVGAGI. The CDR3 runs to 12 residues. CDR3 in DNA: TGTGCCAGCACACGGGAGAACACTGAAGCTTTCTTT. This sequence encodes CASTRENTEAFF.

J is TRBJ1-1 and V is TRBV15; D is possibly TRBD1 (5 bases). V was clipped by 0 bases and J by 10 bases, with 12 bases between them. This CDR3 has 13 amino acids. CDR1 LNHNV and CDR2 YYDKDF come from the germline V gene (reference sequence). DNA of the CDR3: TGTGCCACCAGCAGAGATGGCAGGGAAGGAGCTTTCTTT. It encodes CATSRDGREGAFF.

The chain recombines TRBV18 with TRBJ1-3, with D possibly TRBD1 on 5 matching bases. Germline V gene lookup returns CDR1 KGHSH and CDR2 LQKENI. CDR3 length equals 15 residues. V dropped 2 bases and J dropped 1 base, with 9 bases sitting between them. For the CDR3, the DNA is TGTGCCAGCTCACCAGGATCAGGGTCTGGAAACACCATATATTTT. It codes for CASSPGSGSGNTIYF.

The chain recombines TRBV19 with TRBJ2-3; D may be TRBD1 (6 bases). This CDR3 has 16 residues. The germline V gene has CDR1 LNHDA and CDR2 SQIVND (reference sequence). Between the trimmed V and J ends, which lost 6 bases and 1 base, there was a span of 17 bases. The CDR3 nucleotides are TGTGCCAGTAGGACGCCGCCGACAGGCGGCACAGATACGCAGTATTTT. Protein product: CASRTPPTGGTDTQYF.

The chain recombines TRBV7-2 with TRBJ2-7, with TRBD2 identical over 8 bases. CDR1 is SGHTA and CDR2 is FQGNSA in the germline V gene. V dropped 5 bases and J dropped 5; count of bases not matched to a gene: 14. The CDR3 has 16 residues. The CDR3 protein is CASSRSKRERTHEQYF. CDR3 bases: TGTGCCAGCAGCCGTTCCAAGCGGGAGCGTACCCACGAGCAGTACTTC.

The rearrangement links TRBV13 to TRBJ2-6, with TRBD2 matching 7 bases. Germline loops: CDR1 PRHDT, CDR2 FYEKMQ (reference sequence). The V segment lost 0 bases and the J segment 0 bases; nucleotides outside the gene matches: 5. CDR3 size: 18 residues. CDR3 residues: CASSLGAGVTSGANVLTF. CDR3 DNA: TGTGCCAGCAGCTTAGGCGCGGGAGTGACCTCTGGGGCCAACGTCCTGACTTTC.

This clone came up once. This chain links TRBV5-1 with TRBJ2-1; possibly TRBD2 for D (5 bases). V was trimmed by 5 bases and J by 7 bases, leaving 10 bases between them. This CDR3 has 12 residues. Germline values: CDR1 SGHRS, CDR2 YFSETQ. The CDR3 sequence: CASSRLANEQFF. The CDR3 coding sequence is TGCGCCAGCAGTCGGCTAGCAAATGAGCAGTTCTTC.

This chain uses TRBV5-4 with TRBJ1-1; D is uncertain. The ends were cut back, 3 bases at V and 1 base at J, with 10 bases in the middle. CDR3 size: 14 residues. Germline lookup yields CDR1 SGHNT and CDR2 YYREEE (reference sequence). In DNA, the CDR3 is TGTGCCAGCAGCTCCCTAGGTTGGAACACTGAAGCTTTCTTT. Translation gives CASSSLGWNTEAFF. Full variable domain (missing parts from reference TRBV5-4 and TRBJ1-1): ETGVTQSPTHLIKTRGQQVTLRCSSQSGHNTVSWYQQALGQGPQFIFQYYREEENGRGNFPPRFSGLQFPNYSSELNVNALELDDSALYLCASSSLGWNTEAFFGQGTRLTVV.

The chain is built from TRBV25-1 and TRBJ2-5; TRBD2 might be the D (5 bases). Trimming pared 2 bases from V and 3 bases from J, leaving 7 bases between. CDR3 length: 13 amino acids. Germline CDR1 MGHDK, CDR2 SYGVNS. This chain's CDR3 is CASSEPGEETQYF. DNA of the CDR3: TGTGCCAGCAGTGAACCCGGGGAAGAGACCCAGTACTTC.

This clone was observed a single time. Other DNA sequences in the sample encode the same CDR3. This chain joins TRBV20-1 and TRBJ1-2; the D is unclear. The V gene lost 3 bases and the J gene lost 3 bases, with 5 bases spanning the gap. The CDR3 sequence is 11 residues long. Germline CDR1 is DFQATT and CDR2 is SNEGSKA (reference sequence). The CDR3 spells CSARRDYGYTF. CDR3 DNA: TGCAGTGCTAGGAGGGACTATGGCTACACCTTC.

V and J are TRBV18 and TRBJ2-7, with 9 bases fitting TRBD1. Germline V lookup: CDR1 KGHSH, CDR2 LQKENI. The CDR3 totals 17 residues. Losses at the gene ends were 2 bases for V and 1 base for J; bases not matched to a gene: 9. DNA for the CDR3: TGTGCCAGCTCACCATATGCACGGGACAGGGTGTCCTACGAGCAGTACTTC. Translating it yields CASSPYARDRVSYEQYF.

The chain recombines TRBV24-1 with TRBJ2-6; 11 bases map to TRBD1. CDR3 length: 18 amino acids. The germline V gene encodes CDR1 KGHDR and CDR2 SFDVKD. The V and J ends lost 3 bases and 2 bases, in that order; junction bases with no gene match: 5. CDR3 DNA sequence: TGTGCCACCAGTGATGGGGACAGGGGGACTGCTGGGGCCAACGTCCTGACTTTC. Amino acids: CATSDGDRGTAGANVLTF.